Each of the 11 T cell receptor beta chains below was sequenced from the same sample in a study of blood T cell repertoires in COVID-19. The assay was immunoSEQ multiplex PCR, and TCRdb's table has in-frame clones only and misses some. This table has approximately 150,000 clones, about 91% appearing once. Sequenced sample: peripheral blood. These receptors were collected from a woman aged 60-75 years who had recovered from COVID-19.

The CDR3 DNA follows: TGTGCCAGCAGCTTTGGGGGGAGCGAAAAGCAGTTCTTC. It specifies CASSFGGSEKQFF. The chain couples TRBV7-8 to TRBJ2-1; tentatively, D is TRBD2 (6 bases). Looked up from germline, CDR1 is SGHVS and CDR2 is FQNEAQ. This CDR3 has 13 amino acids. V lost 3 bases and J lost 11, with 14 bases in between.

This sequence joins TRBV12-3 or TRBV12-4 and TRBJ1-3; the D is unclear. V shed 8 bases and J shed 3 bases, with 8 bases lying between them. This CDR3 has 12 residues. The CDR3 loop reads CASWTDGNTIYF. Written as DNA, the CDR3 is TGTGCCAGCTGGACTGATGGAAACACCATATATTTT.

This chain uses TRBV11-2 with TRBJ2-3; D is ambiguous. V was shortened by 0 bases and J by 6 bases, with 13 bases between the two germline ends. The CDR3 has 15 amino acids. Germline V gene sequence: CDR1 SGHAT, CDR2 FQNNGV. The CDR3 DNA reads as TGTGCCAGCAGCTTAGAGGTTGCGGCAGCTGATACGCAGTATTTT. The encoded protein is CASSLEVAAADTQYF.

The V and J genes are TRBV11-2 and TRBJ2-2, with a possible D match to TRBD2 (6 bases). Per germline, CDR1 SGHAT and CDR2 FQNNGV. This CDR3 is 16 amino acids long. Trimming took 5 bases from V and 4 from J, leaving 17 bases between them. In DNA, the CDR3 is TGTGCCAGCAGCCTTCGGGGGAACAGGCTCACCGGGGAGCTGTTTTTT. Translated: CASSLRGNRLTGELFF.

The chain uses TRBV19 and TRBJ1-2, with a weak D call TRBD1 (6 bases). The CDR3 has 16 residues. V shed 8 bases and J shed 2 bases, with 21 bases lying between them. Looked up from germline, CDR1 is LNHDA and CDR2 is SQIVND (reference sequence). For the CDR3, the DNA is TGTGCCAGTTCTCGGCTATTAGGACAGTCCAACTATGGCTACACCTTC. It yields the protein CASSRLLGQSNYGYTF.

This chain uses TRBV5-5 with TRBJ1-1, with 8 bases that match TRBD1. CDR3 length: 17 residues. The junction had 10 bases not matched to a gene; V was cut back by 0 bases and J by 3 bases. Germline V gives CDR1 SGHKS, CDR2 YYEKEE (reference sequence). This CDR3 reads CASSLGQGLISDTEAFF. In DNA, the CDR3 is TGTGCCAGCAGCTTGGGACAGGGGCTGATTAGTGACACTGAAGCTTTCTTT.

The chain is built from TRBV3-1 (or the pseudogene TRBV3-2) and TRBJ2-1; 9 bases match TRBD2. Germline lookup yields CDR1 LGHDT and CDR2 YNNKEL (reference sequence). This CDR3 is built from 14 residues. V was clipped by 0 bases and J by 11 bases; unmatched bases: 5. In DNA form, the CDR3 reads TGTGCCAGCAGCCAAGAGAAGCGGGGGGTGCAGCAGTTCTTC. Amino acid sequence: CASSQEKRGVQQFF.

Comment on this clone: Other DNA variants within this sample encode the same CDR3. The V gene is TRBV5-1, the J gene TRBJ2-5; tentatively, D is TRBD1 (6 bases). The V end was cut by 2 bases, the J end by 2 bases, with 7 bases between. Germline V gene data show CDR1 as SGHRS and CDR2 as YFSETQ. The CDR3 sequence is 13 residues long. The CDR3 nucleotides read TGCGCCAGCAGCTTCCAGGGGCAAGAGACCCAGTACTTC. Translating it yields CASSFQGQETQYF.

This rearrangement joins TRBV28 to TRBJ1-4, with 7 bases matching TRBD1. Per the germline V gene, CDR1 is MDHEN and CDR2 is SYDVKM. CDR3 length: 14 residues. The trim removed 7 bases at V and 7 bases at J, leaving 9 bases unmatched. The CDR3 is CASTQAGTAEKLFF. CDR3 coding DNA: TGTGCCAGCACCCAGGCCGGGACAGCTGAAAAACTGTTTTTT.

The chain uses TRBV6-2 or TRBV6-3 and TRBJ1-2, with 9 bases matching TRBD1. The V gene end was trimmed by 4 bases and the J gene end by 7 bases; junction bases not matched to a gene: 7. CDR3 length: 14 residues. Germline V gene lookup returns CDR1 MNHEY and CDR2 SVGEGT. CDR3 sequence reads: CASSSRTGEGGYTF. DNA for the CDR3: TGTGCCAGCAGTTCCCGGACAGGGGAGGGTGGCTACACCTTC.

The V and J genes are TRBV9 and TRBJ2-2, with 7 bases lining up with TRBD1. J lost 6 bases, V lost 5 bases, and 7 bases had no gene match. This CDR3 is 14 amino acids long. The germline V gene has CDR1 SGDLS and CDR2 YYNGEE. CDR3 in DNA: TGTGCCAGCAGTCGACAGGGTCTGGCCGGGGAGCTGTTTTTT. Translating it yields CASSRQGLAGELFF.